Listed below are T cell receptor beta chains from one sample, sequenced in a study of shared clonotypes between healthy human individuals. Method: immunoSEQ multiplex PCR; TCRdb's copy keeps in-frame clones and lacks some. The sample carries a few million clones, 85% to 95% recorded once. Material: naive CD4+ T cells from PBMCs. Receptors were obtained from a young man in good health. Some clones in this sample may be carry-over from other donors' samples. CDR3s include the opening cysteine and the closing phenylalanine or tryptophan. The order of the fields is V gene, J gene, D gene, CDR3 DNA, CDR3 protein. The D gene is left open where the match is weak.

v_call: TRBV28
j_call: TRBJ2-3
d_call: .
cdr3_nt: TGTGCCAGCAATAAGGGATCCTGGGATACGCAGTATTTT
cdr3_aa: CASNKGSWDTQYF

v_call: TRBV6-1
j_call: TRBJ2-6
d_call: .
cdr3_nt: TGTGCCAGCAGTGAATTTCGGCCGGGCTCTGGGGCCAACGTCCTGACTTTC
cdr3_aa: CASSEFRPGSGANVLTF

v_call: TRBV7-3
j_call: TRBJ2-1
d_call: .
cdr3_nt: TGTGCCAGCAGCTTAGGAGTAGGGAATGAGCAGTTCTTC
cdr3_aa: CASSLGVGNEQFF

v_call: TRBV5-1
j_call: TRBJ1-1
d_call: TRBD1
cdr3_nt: TGCGCCAGCAGCTTGGATGCAGGGGGCGCGACGTCTACTGAAGCTTTCTTT
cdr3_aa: CASSLDAGGATSTEAFF

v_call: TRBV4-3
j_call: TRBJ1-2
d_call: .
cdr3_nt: TGCGCCAGCAGCCCCTTGTATGAAGCTAACTATGGCTACACCTTC
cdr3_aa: CASSPLYEANYGYTF

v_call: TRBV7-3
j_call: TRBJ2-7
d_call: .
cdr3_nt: TGTGCCAGCAGCTTAATGGAGGGGCAGCGATACGAGCAGTACTTC
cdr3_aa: CASSLMEGQRYEQYF

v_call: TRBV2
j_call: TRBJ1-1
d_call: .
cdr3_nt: TGTGCCAGCAGGGGGGGGGACCGAGGGCTTGGCACTGAAGCTTTCTTT
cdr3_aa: CASRGGDRGLGTEAFF

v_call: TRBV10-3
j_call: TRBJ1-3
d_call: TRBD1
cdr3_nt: TGTGCCATCAGGGACAGGGGGCCAGGAAACACCATATATTTT
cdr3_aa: CAIRDRGPGNTIYF

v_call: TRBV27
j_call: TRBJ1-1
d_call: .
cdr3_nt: TGTGCCAGCAGTTTTTGGGGACAGAACACTGAAGCTTTCTTT
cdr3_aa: CASSFWGQNTEAFF

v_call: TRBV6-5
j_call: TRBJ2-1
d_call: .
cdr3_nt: TGTGCCAGCAGCCCAGGGTATTCCTCCTACAATGAGCAGTTCTTC
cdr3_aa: CASSPGYSSYNEQFF

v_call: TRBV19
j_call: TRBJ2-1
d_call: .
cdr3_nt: TGTGCCAGTAGTATATTGAGGAATGAGCAGTTCTTC
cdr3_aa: CASSILRNEQFF

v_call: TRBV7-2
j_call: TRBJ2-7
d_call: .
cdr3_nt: TGTGCCAGCAGCCCAACGGCCACAGGTTACTACGAGCAGTACTTC
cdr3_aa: CASSPTATGYYEQYF

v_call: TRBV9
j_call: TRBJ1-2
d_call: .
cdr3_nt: TGTGCCAGCAGCGTAGAGGGCTATGGCTACACCTTC
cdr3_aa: CASSVEGYGYTF

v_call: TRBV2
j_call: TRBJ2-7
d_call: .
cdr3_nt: TGTGCCAGCAGAGCTAGCGAAAGCTCCTACGAGCAGTACTTC
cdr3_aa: CASRASESSYEQYF

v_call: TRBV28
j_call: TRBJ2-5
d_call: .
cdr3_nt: TGTGCCAGCAATAGTGGTACCCGGCTGGAGACCCAGTACTTC
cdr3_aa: CASNSGTRLETQYF

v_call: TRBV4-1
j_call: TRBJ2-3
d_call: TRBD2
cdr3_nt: TGCGCCAGCAGCCAGACTAGCGGGTACACAGATACGCAGTATTTT
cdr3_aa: CASSQTSGYTDTQYF

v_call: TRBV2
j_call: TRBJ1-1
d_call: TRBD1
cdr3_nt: TGTGCCAGCAGTGTGGGACAGGCGCGTGAAGCTTTCTTT
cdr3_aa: CASSVGQAREAFF

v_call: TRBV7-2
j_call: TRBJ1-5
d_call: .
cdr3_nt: TGTGCCAGCAGCCTTAGCGGGGGTAGGGGCAATCAGCCCCAGCATTTT
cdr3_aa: CASSLSGGRGNQPQHF

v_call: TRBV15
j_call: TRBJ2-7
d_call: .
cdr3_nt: TGTGCCACCAGCAGAGATGGGTCAGCCTCTTCCTACGAGCAGTACTTC
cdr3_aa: CATSRDGSASSYEQYF

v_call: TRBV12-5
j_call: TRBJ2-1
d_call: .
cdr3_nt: TGTGCTAGTGGTTTGGAAGAGAATGAGCAGTTCTTC
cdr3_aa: CASGLEENEQFF

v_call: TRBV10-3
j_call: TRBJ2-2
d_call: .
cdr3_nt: TGTGCCGTAAGCAGCAGGGGCGACACCGGGGAGCTGTTTTTT
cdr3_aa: CAVSSRGDTGELFF

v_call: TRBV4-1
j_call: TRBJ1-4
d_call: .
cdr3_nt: TGCGCCAGCAGCGAACCGCGAAAACGTAATGAAAAACTGTTTTTT
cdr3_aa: CASSEPRKRNEKLFF

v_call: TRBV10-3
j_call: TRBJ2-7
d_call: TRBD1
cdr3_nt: TGTGCCATCAGTGAGTCGAAGGGACAGGGGGTGTACTTC
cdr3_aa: CAISESKGQGVYF

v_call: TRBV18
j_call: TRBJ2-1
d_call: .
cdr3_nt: TGTGCCAGCTCACCTGGGTGGAGCTCCTACAATGAGCAGTTCTTC
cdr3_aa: CASSPGWSSYNEQFF

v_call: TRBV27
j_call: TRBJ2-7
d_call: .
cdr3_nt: TGTGCCAGCAGTTTATCGGCAGGTCGGCAGACCTACGAGCAGTACTTC
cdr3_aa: CASSLSAGRQTYEQYF

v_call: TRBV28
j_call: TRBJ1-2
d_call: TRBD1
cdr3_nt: TGTGCCAGCAGTTTGGCAGGGGGCACTTCTAACTATGGCTACACCTTC
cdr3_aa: CASSLAGGTSNYGYTF

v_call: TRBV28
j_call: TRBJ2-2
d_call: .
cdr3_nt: TGTGCCAGCAGGGTCTCGGGGTCCGGGGGAGCCGGGGAGCTGTTTTTT
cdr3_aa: CASRVSGSGGAGELFF

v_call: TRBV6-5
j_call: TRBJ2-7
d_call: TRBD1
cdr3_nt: TGTGCCAGCAGCTGGGACAGGGCCTCCTACGAGCAGTACTTC
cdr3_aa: CASSWDRASYEQYF

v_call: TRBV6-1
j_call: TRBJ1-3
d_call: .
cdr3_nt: TGTGCCAGCAGTGAATCCGGGACGAGCTCTGGAAACACCATATATTTT
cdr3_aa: CASSESGTSSGNTIYF

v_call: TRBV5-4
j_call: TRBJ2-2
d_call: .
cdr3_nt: TGTGCCAGCAGCCCCCCGATCCCATGGGACACCGGGGAGCTGTTTTTT
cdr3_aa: CASSPPIPWDTGELFF

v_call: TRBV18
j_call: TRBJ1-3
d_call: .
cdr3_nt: TGTGCCAGCTCACCGGTCCCAGACTCTGGAAACACCATATATTTT
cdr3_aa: CASSPVPDSGNTIYF

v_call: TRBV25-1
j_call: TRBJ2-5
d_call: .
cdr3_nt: TGTGCCAGCAGTGATTTCCGGGAGACCCAGTACTTC
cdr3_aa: CASSDFRETQYF

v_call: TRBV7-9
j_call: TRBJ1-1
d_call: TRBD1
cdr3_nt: TGTGCCAGCAGCCCGCCATCACAGGGGGCTTTGACTGAAGCTTTCTTT
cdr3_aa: CASSPPSQGALTEAFF